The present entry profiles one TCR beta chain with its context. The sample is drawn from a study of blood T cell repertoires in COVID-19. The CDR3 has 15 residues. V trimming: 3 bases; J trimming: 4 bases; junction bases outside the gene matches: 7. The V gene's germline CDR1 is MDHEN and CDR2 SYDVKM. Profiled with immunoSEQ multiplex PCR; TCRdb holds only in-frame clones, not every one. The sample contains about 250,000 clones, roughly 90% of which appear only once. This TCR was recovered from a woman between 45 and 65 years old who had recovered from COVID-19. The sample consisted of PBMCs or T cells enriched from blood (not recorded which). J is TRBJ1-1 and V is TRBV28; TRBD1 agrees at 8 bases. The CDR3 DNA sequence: TGTGCCAGCAGTTTGCGCAGGGGGCTCGGCACTGAAGCTTTCTTT. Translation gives CASSLRRGLGTEAFF.